Detailed here is one T cell receptor (beta chain). The target antigen is unknown. This sample is part of a study of shared clonotypes between healthy human individuals. Study-wide results and limits: Estimated richness values were generally larger in naive subsets than in memory subsets.

Each cell subset's genomic DNA was divided evenly among several immunoSEQ plates. Generated by immunoSEQ multiplex PCR, the TCRdb table keeps only in-frame clones and is missing some. The profile shows under 1,900,000 clones, 98% of them singletons. Adults of Caucasian background living in Nashville, Tennessee made up all donors. Naive CD4+ cells were CD45RA-selected; the remaining cells were memory. Germline CDR1 MNHEY, CDR2 SVGAGI. V lost 6 bases and J lost 13; bases outside the gene matches: 10. CDR3 length: 12 amino acids. Source material: naive CD4+ T cells sorted from blood. As to subset: CD45RA+ positively selected. The chain joins TRBV6-5 to TRBJ1-2; TRBD1 aligns across 8 bases. This TCR was sampled from a young man in good health. The CDR3 here is CASSPRTGQSTF. CDR3 bases: TGTGCCAGCAGCCCCCGGACAGGGCAGTCCACCTTC.